This entry features one TCR beta chain sequence. The table came from immunoSEQ multiplex PCR; TCRdb's copy has only in-frame clones and leaves some out. In the table there are approximately 100,000 clones, about 84% of which are singletons. The data are from a study of blood T cell repertoires in COVID-19. J was trimmed by 5 bases and V by 0 bases; bases with no gene match: 3. This CDR3 is built from 14 residues. CDR1 is MNHEY and CDR2 is SVGAGI in the germline V gene. The chain has TRBV6-5 and TRBJ2-5, with 7 bases identical to TRBD2. The TCR was taken from a human donor in a cohort sampled during active COVID-19. The sample taken for sequencing was peripheral blood. The CDR3 loop is CASSYSRRGETQYF. The CDR3 nucleotides read TGTGCCAGCAGTTACTCTCGGCGGGGGGAGACCCAGTACTTC.